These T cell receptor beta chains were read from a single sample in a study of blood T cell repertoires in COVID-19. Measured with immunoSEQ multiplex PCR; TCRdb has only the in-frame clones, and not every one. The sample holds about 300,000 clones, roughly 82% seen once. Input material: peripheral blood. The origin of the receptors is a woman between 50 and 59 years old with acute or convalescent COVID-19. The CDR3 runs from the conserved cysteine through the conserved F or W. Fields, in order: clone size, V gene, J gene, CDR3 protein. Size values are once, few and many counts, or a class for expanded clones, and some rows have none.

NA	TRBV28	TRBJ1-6	CASRGGGRTNSPLHF
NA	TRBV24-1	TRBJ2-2	CATRVLGVAGELFF
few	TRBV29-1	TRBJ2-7	CSVEEDPGKEQYF
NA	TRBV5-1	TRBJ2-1	CASNRGEGQNEQFF
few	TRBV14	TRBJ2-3	CASSGLAGVTDTQYF
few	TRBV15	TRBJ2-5	CATSRVIGTSGRETQYF
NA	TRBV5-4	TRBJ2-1	CASSLLWARGLSEQFF
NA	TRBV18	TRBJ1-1	CASSPYLGVREAFF
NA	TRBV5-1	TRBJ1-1	CASSLAGLGPGNGNTEAFF
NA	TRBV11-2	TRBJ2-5	CASSLGSGGWETQYF
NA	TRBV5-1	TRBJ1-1	CASSWGQSTEAFF
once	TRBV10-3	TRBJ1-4	CAISAGTGGYEKLFF
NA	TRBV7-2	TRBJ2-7	CASSHLAGGYEQYF
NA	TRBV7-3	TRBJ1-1	CASSLSGKWGQAEAFF
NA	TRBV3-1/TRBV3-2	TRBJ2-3	CASSHLLAGGGTDTQYF
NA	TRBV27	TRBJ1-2	CASSSMRQGLLVGYTF
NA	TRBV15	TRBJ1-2	CATMTDRGKVGGYTF
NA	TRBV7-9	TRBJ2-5	CASSFGGGAETQYF
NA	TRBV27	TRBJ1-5	CASSPQGTGRSNQPQHF
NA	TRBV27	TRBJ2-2	CASSPSGRVPGELFF
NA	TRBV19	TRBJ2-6	CASSGLEYSGANVLTF
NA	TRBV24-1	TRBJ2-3	CATSALGARTDTQYF
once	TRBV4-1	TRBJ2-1	CASSQVVLAAYNEQFF
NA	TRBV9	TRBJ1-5	CASSVEGANNQPQHF
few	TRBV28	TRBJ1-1	CASGSLKFF
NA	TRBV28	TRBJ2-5	CASSTHTSSPNRKETQYF
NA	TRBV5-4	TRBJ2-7	CASSSATGGDGYEQYF
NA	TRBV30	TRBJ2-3	CAGQAGLTPDTQYF
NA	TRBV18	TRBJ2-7	CASSPGTSYEQYF
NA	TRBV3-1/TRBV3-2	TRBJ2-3	CATEQGWGTDTQYF
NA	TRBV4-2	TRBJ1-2	CASSQESAANYGYTF
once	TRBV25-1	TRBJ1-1	CASTYPRERATEAFF
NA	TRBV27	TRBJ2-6	CASSTPSSGANVLTF
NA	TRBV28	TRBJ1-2	CASRETGNLDYGYTF
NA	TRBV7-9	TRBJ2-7	CASSLMTGRSSYEQYF
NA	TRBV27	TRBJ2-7	CASSFLGGAAAYYEQYF
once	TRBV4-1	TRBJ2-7	CASSQAGGGIYEQYF
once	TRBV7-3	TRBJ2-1	CASSPTSGRASQNEQFF
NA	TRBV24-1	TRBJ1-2	CATSDTRDREGYGYTF
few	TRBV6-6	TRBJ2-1	CASTGGGAGYNEQFF